This T cell receptor beta chain was sequenced in a study of OX40 agonist ivuxolimab in advanced cancers. Study context: All patients had ivuxolimab intravenously every 2 weeks at 0.01 to 10 mg/kg. Head and neck, renal cell, melanoma or hepatocellular carcinoma were the cancers that dose-escalation patients had. Prior anti-PD-1, anti-PD-L1 or anti-CTLA-4 therapy was allowed; 40% had some.

Only in-frame clones appear in the TCRdb table, and some are missing; sequencing was by immunoSEQ multiplex PCR. The top ten hold about 20% of the sample, which has about 36,000 clones, over 75% seen once. This CDR3 comprises 16 residues. Unmatched junction bases numbered 3, after V lost 3 bases and J lost 5 bases. Germline V gene data show CDR1 as SEHNR and CDR2 as FQNEAQ (reference sequence). Peripheral blood came from all dose cohorts at three timepoints. This TCR derives from an adult with an advanced solid tumor such as melanoma, head and neck, liver or kidney cancer. The sample in question was CD4+ or CD8+ T cells sorted from blood, obtained in a trial of the OX40 agonist ivuxolimab. This sequence joins TRBV7-9 and TRBJ2-1; 14 positions match TRBD2. The DNA for the CDR3 is TGTGCCAGCAGCTTTCCGGGACTAGCGGGAGACAATGAGCAGTTCTTC. It codes for CASSFPGLAGDNEQFF.